This T cell receptor beta chain was recovered during a study of blood T cell repertoires in COVID-19. Study-wide context: PBMCs, B-cell-depleted T cells, or T cells were the source of the cDNA or gDNA that made up the material.

Across 20 to 25 US areas, participants ranged in age from about 18 to 100 years. Participant-given clinical history determined each cohort assignment. In the source study's methods: For nucleated cells, counts were estimated from reference gene primer amplification. The assay was immunoSEQ multiplex PCR, and TCRdb's table has in-frame clones only and misses some. V and J calls plus clone size are reproduced from that table; the DNA served to infer D and trimming. The sample yields about 250,000 clones, less than 90% seen once. V shed 4 bases and J shed 4 bases, with 10 bases lying between them. The CDR3 totals 13 residues. Germline V gene lookup returns CDR1 WSHSY and CDR2 SAAADI. This clone has only one observation.

This sequence was found in a woman aged 50 to 60 who had recovered from COVID-19. This chain uses TRBV10-2 with TRBJ1-1, with D perhaps matching TRBD1 (5 bases). Sequencing input: PBMCs or T cells enriched from blood (not recorded which). The CDR3 region is CASSVAGRTEAFF. CDR3 coding DNA: TGCGCCAGCAGTGTCGCAGGGCGCACTGAAGCTTTCTTT.